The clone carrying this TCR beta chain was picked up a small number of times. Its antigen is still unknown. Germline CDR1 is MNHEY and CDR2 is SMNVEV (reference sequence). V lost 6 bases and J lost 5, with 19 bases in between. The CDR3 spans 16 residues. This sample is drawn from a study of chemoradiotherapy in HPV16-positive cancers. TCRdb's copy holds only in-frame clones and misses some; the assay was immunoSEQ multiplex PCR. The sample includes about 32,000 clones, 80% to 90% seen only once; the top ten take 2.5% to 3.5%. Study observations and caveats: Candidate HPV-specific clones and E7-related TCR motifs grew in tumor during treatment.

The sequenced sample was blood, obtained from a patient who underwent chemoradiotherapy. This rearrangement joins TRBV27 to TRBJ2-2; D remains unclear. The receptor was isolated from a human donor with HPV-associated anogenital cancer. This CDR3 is CASRPARNQLTGELFF. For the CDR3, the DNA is TGTGCCAGCAGGCCGGCACGGAACCAGTTAACCGGGGAGCTGTTTTTT.